A selection of T cell receptor beta chains follows, all from one sample in a study of OX40 agonist ivuxolimab in advanced cancers. TCRdb's copy holds only in-frame clones and misses some; the assay was immunoSEQ multiplex PCR. The table records fewer than 35,000 clones, about four fifths of them present only once. The material was CD4+ or CD8+ T cells sorted from blood, obtained in a trial of the OX40 agonist ivuxolimab. The source is an adult with an advanced solid tumor such as melanoma, head and neck, liver or kidney cancer. Both conserved end residues are part of each CDR3. The D gene is left open where the match is weak. Clone size is given for some rows only: seen once, a few or many times, or a class if the clone is expanded.

TRBV2,TRBJ1-5,-,-,CASSLSWMSNQPQHF,TGTGCCAGCAGCCTCTCCTGGATGAGCAATCAGCCCCAGCATTTT
TRBV11-2,TRBJ2-2,TRBD2,few,CASSLGGGDGELFF,TGTGCCAGCAGCTTAGGCGGGGGGGACGGGGAGCTGTTTTTT
TRBV30,TRBJ1-1,TRBD1,-,CAWDRGLVLSANTEAFF,TGTGCCTGGGACAGGGGCCTCGTTTTATCGGCGAACACTGAAGCTTTCTTT
TRBV5-4,TRBJ2-5,-,-,CASSPGTAGQETQYF,TGTGCCAGCAGTCCAGGGACGGCTGGCCAAGAGACCCAGTACTTC
TRBV29-1,TRBJ1-1,-,-,CSTLDPKTQNEAFF,TGCAGTACTTTAGATCCGAAGACTCAAAATGAAGCTTTCTTT
TRBV21-1,TRBJ1-1,-,-,CASSKLLMARVNTEAFF,TGTGCCAGCAGCAAATTACTAATGGCCAGGGTGAACACTGAAGCTTTCTTT
TRBV5-1,TRBJ1-3,-,-,CASSLVAGAGNTIYF,TGCGCCAGCAGCTTGGTGGCAGGGGCTGGAAACACCATATATTTT
TRBV10-1,TRBJ1-2,TRBD1,-,CASSTEPGQGRAGYTF,TGCGCCAGCAGTACGGAGCCGGGACAGGGACGCGCGGGCTACACCTTC
TRBV7-2,TRBJ2-3,-,-,CASSPSYYRTDTQYF,TGTGCCAGCAGCCCCAGCTACTATAGGACAGATACGCAGTATTTT
TRBV7-9,TRBJ2-1,-,medium-sized,CASSSRTGSEEQFF,TGTGCCAGCAGCTCCCGGACCGGCTCGGAGGAGCAGTTCTTC
TRBV5-1,TRBJ2-2,-,-,CASHPQVMNTGELFF,TGCGCCAGCCACCCGCAGGTCATGAACACCGGGGAGCTGTTTTTT
TRBV21-1,TRBJ1-6,-,few,CASSKFSRRLYNSPLHF,TGTGCCAGCAGCAAATTTTCCCGCAGACTTTATAATTCACCCCTCCACTTT
TRBV5-1,TRBJ2-7,-,-,CASSLSSSGVYEQYF,TGCGCCAGCAGCTTGTCGTCCTCTGGGGTTTACGAGCAGTACTTC
TRBV10-3,TRBJ2-7,-,-,CAISEGVGRSSYEQYF,TGTGCCATCAGTGAAGGTGTGGGACGGAGCTCCTACGAGCAGTACTTC
TRBV7-6,TRBJ1-5,-,few,CASSLRRRFWGCGGISNQPQHF,TGTGCCAGCAGCTTAAGGCGGAGATTCTGGGGTTGTGGGGGCATAAGCAATCAGCCCCAGCATTTT
TRBV28,TRBJ2-1,-,-,CASRLKNEQFF,TGTGCCAGCCGTTTAAAGAATGAGCAGTTCTTC
TRBV4-2,TRBJ1-1,-,-,CASSLEGSSEAFF,TGTGCCAGCAGCCTAGAAGGGTCAAGTGAAGCTTTCTTT
TRBV19,TRBJ2-1,TRBD2,-,CAIDPGLVAPPEQFF,TGTGCCATCGACCCCGGACTAGTTGCCCCTCCGGAGCAGTTCTTC
TRBV18,TRBJ2-7,-,-,CASSLPGRSYEQYF,TGTGCCAGCTCTCTCCCGGGCCGCTCCTACGAGCAGTACTTC
TRBV28,TRBJ1-1,-,-,CASLQGKAFF,TGTGCCAGTCTCCAGGGTAAAGCTTTCTTT
TRBV6-1,TRBJ1-1,-,-,CASSLGQTNTEAFF,TGTGCCAGCAGCTTAGGACAGACGAACACTGAAGCTTTCTTT
TRBV19,TRBJ1-5,TRBD1,few,CASSIELGTASSNQPQHF,TGTGCCAGTAGTATAGAATTGGGGACAGCTTCCAGCAATCAGCCCCAGCATTTT
TRBV4-2,TRBJ2-6,TRBD1,-,CASSQVPGQGESGANVLTF,TGTGCCAGCAGCCAAGTCCCGGGACAGGGGGAATCTGGGGCCAACGTCCTGACTTTC
TRBV30,TRBJ1-2,TRBD1,-,CAWSVQGAGGYTF,TGTGCCTGGAGTGTACAGGGGGCGGGAGGCTACACCTTC
TRBV11-1,TRBJ2-7,-,-,CASSLGWGEQYF,TGTGCCAGCAGCTTAGGATGGGGCGAGCAGTACTTC
TRBV5-1,TRBJ2-7,-,-,CASSESSYEQYF,TGCGCCAGCAGCGAGAGCTCCTACGAGCAGTACTTC
TRBV7-3,TRBJ2-6,-,-,CASSITGMGASGANVLTF,TGTGCCAGCAGCATCACCGGGATGGGGGCCTCTGGGGCCAACGTCCTGACTTTC
TRBV5-6,TRBJ1-2,TRBD1,-,CASSNQQGAHGYTF,TGTGCCAGCAGCAATCAACAGGGGGCGCATGGCTACACCTTC
TRBV10-3,TRBJ2-2,TRBD1,-,CAIRRDRGLTGELFF,TGTGCCATCAGACGGGACAGGGGGCTCACCGGGGAGCTGTTTTTT
TRBV6-1,TRBJ2-1,-,-,CASSEVRSSYNEQFF,TGTGCCAGCAGTGAAGTTAGGAGCTCCTACAATGAGCAGTTCTTC
TRBV9,TRBJ2-3,-,-,CASSVGPSPSTDTQYF,TGTGCCAGCAGCGTAGGCCCTAGTCCTAGCACAGATACGCAGTATTTT
TRBV6-1,TRBJ2-6,TRBD1,-,CASRETPGQGSGANVLTF,TGTGCCAGCAGGGAAACGCCGGGACAGGGCTCTGGGGCCAACGTCCTGACTTTC
TRBV29-1,TRBJ2-3,-,-,CSGGPTLTDTQYF,TGCAGCGGGGGACCAACTCTCACAGATACGCAGTATTTT
TRBV7-2,TRBJ2-3,TRBD2,-,CASRPGGDTQYF,TGTGCCAGCAGGCCGGGAGGAGATACGCAGTATTTT
TRBV10-2,TRBJ1-6,-,-,CASSRGLRNLSALHF,TGCGCCAGCAGTAGGGGACTTCGAAATCTTTCGGCCCTCCACTTT
TRBV11-2,TRBJ2-3,-,-,CASSLGQLTQYF,TGTGCCAGCAGCTTAGGGCAGCTTACGCAGTATTTT
TRBV5-1,TRBJ2-7,TRBD2,few,CASSWTSGASYEQYF,TGCGCCAGCAGCTGGACTAGCGGGGCTTCCTACGAGCAGTACTTC
TRBV14,TRBJ2-2,-,-,CASSQEGPRPWAGELFF,TGTGCCAGCAGCCAAGAGGGACCGCGGCCCTGGGCCGGGGAGCTGTTTTTT
TRBV10-1,TRBJ2-6,-,-,CASSMAGANVLTF,TGCGCCAGTTCAATGGCTGGGGCCAACGTCCTGACTTTC
TRBV5-4,TRBJ2-5,-,-,CASSAGAYQETQYF,TGTGCCAGCAGCGCCGGGGCGTACCAAGAGACCCAGTACTTC
TRBV30,TRBJ1-1,-,-,CAIRVRTEAFF,TGTGCCATCCGGGTTCGCACTGAAGCTTTCTTT
TRBV5-4,TRBJ2-2,TRBD1,-,CASSQEGTGGGELFF,TGTGCCAGCAGCCAAGAGGGGACAGGGGGCGGGGAGCTGTTTTTT
TRBV6-4,TRBJ2-2,-,-,CASGPGATGELFF,TGTGCCAGCGGCCCGGGAGCCACCGGGGAGCTGTTTTTT
TRBV9,TRBJ2-3,-,-,CASSVRMSTDTQYF,TGTGCCAGCAGCGTAAGAATGAGTACAGATACGCAGTATTTT
TRBV6-1,TRBJ1-1,-,-,CASRAREVSEAFF,TGTGCCAGCAGGGCCAGGGAGGTCTCTGAAGCTTTCTTT
TRBV28,TRBJ2-2,-,few,CASSIWGLFDAGELFF,TGTGCCAGCAGTATCTGGGGTCTATTCGACGCCGGGGAGCTGTTTTTT
TRBV11-2,TRBJ2-1,-,-,CASSYDRRQFF,TGTGCCAGCAGCTACGACAGGAGACAGTTCTTC
TRBV19,TRBJ1-1,-,medium-sized,CASKGYTEAFF,TGTGCCAGTAAGGGGTACACTGAAGCTTTCTTT
TRBV7-9,TRBJ1-6,TRBD1,-,CASSPGPGQTNSPLHF,TGTGCCAGCAGCCCCGGTCCGGGACAGACGAATTCACCCCTCCACTTT
TRBV6-5,TRBJ2-7,TRBD1,-,CASSQSGGYEQYF,TGTGCCAGCAGTCAATCAGGGGGCTACGAGCAGTACTTC
TRBV30,TRBJ1-2,-,-,CAWSRQDDYGYTF,TGTGCCTGGAGCCGACAGGACGACTATGGCTACACCTTC